Shown below are 4 T cell receptor beta chains from a single sample sequenced in a study of CD8 T cell repertoires and HIV-1 epitope variants (dated by TCRdb to 2018 to 2020). The antigens for these receptors are not known. The library was produced with the immunoSEQ multiplex PCR assay. This immuneACCESS table, as held by TCRdb, lists in-frame sequences with V and J called but not all clones. Of the missing ones, under half trace to an unresolved V gene in checked studies; the others have no known cause. The sample table holds under 2,500 clones, of which around 70% were seen once. The leading ten clones occupy roughly two fifths of the sample. Sequencing used cultured CD8+ T cells derived from PBMCs. Every receptor here comes from a male donor with HIV.

This clone is a singleton in its sample. The gene calls are TRBV5-6 and TRBJ1-2; 9 bases map to TRBD1. V shed 0 bases and J 8 bases; nucleotides not matched to a gene: 2. The germline V gene has CDR1 SGHDT and CDR2 YYEEEE. The CDR3 length is 13 residues. CDR3 nucleotide sequence: TGTGCCAGCAGCTTGGGGACAGGGGACGGCTACACCTTC. This encodes CASSLGTGDGYTF.

This sequence joins TRBV5-8 and TRBJ1-3; D may be TRBD1 (5 bases). Per the germline V gene, CDR1 is SGHTS and CDR2 is YDEGEE. The V and J ends lost 2 bases and 2 bases respectively, with 11 bases between them. This CDR3 comprises 15 residues. In DNA form, the CDR3 reads TGTGCCAGCAGCTTCGGACGGGACCCTGGAAACACCATATATTTT. This translates into CASSFGRDPGNTIYF.

This chain uses TRBV15 with TRBJ2-2; D is possibly TRBD2 (6 bases). Trimming removed 5 bases from V and 1 base from J, with 14 bases in between. CDR1 and CDR2 (germline): LNHNV, YYDKDF (reference sequence). This CDR3 spans 16 amino acids. CDR3 loop: CATSQNRGMNTGELFF. CDR3 bases: TGTGCCACCAGCCAAAACCGCGGGATGAACACCGGGGAGCTGTTTTTT.

V gene TRBV27 combines with J gene TRBJ2-5; D may be TRBD1 or TRBD2 (5 bases each). The CDR3 length is 15 residues. CDR1 MNHEY and CDR2 SMNVEV come from the germline V gene (reference sequence). V was cut by 6 bases and J by 1 base, with 15 bases left in between. CDR3 nucleotide sequence: TGTGCCAGCAGCGGGGCCGCCGCGCTCCAAGAGACCCAGTACTTC. Translated: CASSGAAALQETQYF.